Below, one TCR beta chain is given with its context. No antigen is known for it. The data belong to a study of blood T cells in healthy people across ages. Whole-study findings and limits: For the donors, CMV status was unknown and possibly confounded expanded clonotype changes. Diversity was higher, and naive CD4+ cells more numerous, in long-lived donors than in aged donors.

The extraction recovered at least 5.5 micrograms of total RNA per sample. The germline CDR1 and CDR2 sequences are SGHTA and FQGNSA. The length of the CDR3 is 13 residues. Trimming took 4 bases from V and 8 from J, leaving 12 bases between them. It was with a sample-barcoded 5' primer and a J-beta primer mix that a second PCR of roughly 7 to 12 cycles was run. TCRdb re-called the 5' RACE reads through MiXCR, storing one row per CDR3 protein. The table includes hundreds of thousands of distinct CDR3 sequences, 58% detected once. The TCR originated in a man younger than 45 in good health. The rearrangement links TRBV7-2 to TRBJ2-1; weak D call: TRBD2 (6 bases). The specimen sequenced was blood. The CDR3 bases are TGTGCCAGCAGCTGGACTATCCCTGATGAGCAGTTCTTC. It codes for CASSWTIPDEQFF.